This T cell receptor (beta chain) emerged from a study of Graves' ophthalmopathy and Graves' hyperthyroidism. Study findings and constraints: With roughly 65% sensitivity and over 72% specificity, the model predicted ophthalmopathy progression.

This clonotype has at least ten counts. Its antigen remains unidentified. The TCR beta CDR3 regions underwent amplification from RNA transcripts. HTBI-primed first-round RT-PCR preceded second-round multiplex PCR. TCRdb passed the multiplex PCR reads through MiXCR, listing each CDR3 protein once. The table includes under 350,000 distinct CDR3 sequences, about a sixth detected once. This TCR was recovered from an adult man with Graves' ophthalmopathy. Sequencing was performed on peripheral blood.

The CDR3 region has the DNA TGCAGCGTTGAAGAGTCCGGACAGGGGAGCACCTACGAGCAGTACTTC. It translates to CSVEESGQGSTYEQYF. The chain combines TRBV29-1 with TRBJ2-7; 9 positions match TRBD1. The trim removed 0 bases at V and 2 bases at J, leaving 8 bases unmatched. The CDR3 runs 16 residues. Looked up from germline, CDR1 is SQVTM and CDR2 is ANQGSEA.